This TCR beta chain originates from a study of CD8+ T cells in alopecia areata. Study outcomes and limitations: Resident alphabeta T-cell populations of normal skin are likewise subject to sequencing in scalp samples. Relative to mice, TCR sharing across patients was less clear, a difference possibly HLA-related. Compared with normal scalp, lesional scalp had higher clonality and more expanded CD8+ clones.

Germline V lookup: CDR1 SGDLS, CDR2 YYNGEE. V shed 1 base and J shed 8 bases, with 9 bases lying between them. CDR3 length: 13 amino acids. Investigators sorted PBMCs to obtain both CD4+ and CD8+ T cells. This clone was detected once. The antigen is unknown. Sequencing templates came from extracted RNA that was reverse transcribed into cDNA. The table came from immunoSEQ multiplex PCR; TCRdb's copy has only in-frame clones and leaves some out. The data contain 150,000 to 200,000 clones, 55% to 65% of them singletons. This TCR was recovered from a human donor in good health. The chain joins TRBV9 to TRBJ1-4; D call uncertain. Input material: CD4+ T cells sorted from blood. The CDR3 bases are TGTGCCAGCAGCGTACCAGTTGGGGAAAAACTGTTTTTT. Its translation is CASSVPVGEKLFF.